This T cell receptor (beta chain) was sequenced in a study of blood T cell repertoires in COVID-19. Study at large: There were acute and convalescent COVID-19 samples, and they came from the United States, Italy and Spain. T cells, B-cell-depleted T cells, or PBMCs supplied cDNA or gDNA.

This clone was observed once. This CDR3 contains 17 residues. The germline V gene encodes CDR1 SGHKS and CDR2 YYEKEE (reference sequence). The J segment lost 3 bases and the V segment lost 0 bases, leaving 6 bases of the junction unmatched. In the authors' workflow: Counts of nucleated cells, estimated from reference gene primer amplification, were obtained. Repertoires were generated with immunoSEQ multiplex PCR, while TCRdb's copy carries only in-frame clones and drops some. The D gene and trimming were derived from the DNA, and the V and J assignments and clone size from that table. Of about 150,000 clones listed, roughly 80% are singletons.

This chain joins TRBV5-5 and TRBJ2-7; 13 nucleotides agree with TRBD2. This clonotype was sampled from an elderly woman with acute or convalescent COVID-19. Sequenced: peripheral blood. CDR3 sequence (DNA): TGTGCCAGCAGCTTGGCCGGGAGGACTAGCGGGGGCTACGAGCAGTACTTC. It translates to CASSLAGRTSGGYEQYF.